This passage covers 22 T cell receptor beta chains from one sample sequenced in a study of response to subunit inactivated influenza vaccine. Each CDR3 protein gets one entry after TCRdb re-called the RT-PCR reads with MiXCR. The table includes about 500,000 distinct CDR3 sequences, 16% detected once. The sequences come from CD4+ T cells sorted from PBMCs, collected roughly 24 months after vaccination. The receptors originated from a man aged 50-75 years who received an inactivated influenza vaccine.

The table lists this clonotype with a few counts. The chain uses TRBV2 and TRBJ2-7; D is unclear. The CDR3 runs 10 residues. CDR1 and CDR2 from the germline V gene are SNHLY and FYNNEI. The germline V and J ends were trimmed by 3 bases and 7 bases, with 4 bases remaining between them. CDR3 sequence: CASSDGEQYF. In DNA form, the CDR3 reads TGTGCCAGCAGTGACGGTGAGCAGTACTTC.

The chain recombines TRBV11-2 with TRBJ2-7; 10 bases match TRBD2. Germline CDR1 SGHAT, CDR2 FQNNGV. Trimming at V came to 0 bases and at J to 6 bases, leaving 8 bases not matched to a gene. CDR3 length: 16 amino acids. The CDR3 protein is CASSLDLVLAGVEQYF. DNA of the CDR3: TGTGCCAGCAGCTTAGATTTGGTGCTAGCGGGAGTCGAGCAGTACTTC.

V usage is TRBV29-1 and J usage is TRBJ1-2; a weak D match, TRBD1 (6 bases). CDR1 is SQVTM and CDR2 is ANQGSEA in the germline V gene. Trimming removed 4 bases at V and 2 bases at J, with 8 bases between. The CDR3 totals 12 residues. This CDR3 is CSVGQANYGYTF. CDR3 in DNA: TGCAGCGTTGGACAGGCGAACTATGGCTACACCTTC.

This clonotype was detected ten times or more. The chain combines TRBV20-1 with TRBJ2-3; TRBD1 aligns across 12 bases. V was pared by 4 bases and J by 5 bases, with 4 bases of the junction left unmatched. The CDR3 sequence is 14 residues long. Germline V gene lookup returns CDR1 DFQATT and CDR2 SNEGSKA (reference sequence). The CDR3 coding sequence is TGCAGTGCTATGGGACAGGGGGCTTTAGATACGCAGTATTTT. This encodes CSAMGQGALDTQYF.

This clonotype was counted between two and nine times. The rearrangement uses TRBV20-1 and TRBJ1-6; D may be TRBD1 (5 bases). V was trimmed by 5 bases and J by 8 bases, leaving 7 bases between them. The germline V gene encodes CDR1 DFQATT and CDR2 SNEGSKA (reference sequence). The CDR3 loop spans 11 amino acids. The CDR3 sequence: CSAVGDSPLHF. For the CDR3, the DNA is TGCAGTGCTGTGGGGGATTCACCCCTCCACTTT.

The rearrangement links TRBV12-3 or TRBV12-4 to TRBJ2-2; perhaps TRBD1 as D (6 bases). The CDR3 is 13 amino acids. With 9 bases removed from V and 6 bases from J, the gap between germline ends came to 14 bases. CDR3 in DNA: TGTGCCAGGCGAACAGGGACCCCCGGGGAGCTGTTTTTT. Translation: CARRTGTPGELFF.

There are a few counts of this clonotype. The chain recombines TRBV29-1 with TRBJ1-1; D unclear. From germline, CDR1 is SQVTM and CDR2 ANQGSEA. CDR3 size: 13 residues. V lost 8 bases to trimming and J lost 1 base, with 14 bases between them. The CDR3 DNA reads TGCAGCACCAAGCTAGAACCGAACACTGAAGCTTTCTTT. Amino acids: CSTKLEPNTEAFF. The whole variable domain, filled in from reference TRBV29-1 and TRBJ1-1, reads SAVISQKPSRDICQRGTSLTIQCQVDSQVTMMFWYRQQPGQSLTLIATANQGSEATYESGFVIDKFPISRPNLTFSTLTVSNMSPEDSSIYLCSTKLEPNTEAFFGQGTRLTVV.

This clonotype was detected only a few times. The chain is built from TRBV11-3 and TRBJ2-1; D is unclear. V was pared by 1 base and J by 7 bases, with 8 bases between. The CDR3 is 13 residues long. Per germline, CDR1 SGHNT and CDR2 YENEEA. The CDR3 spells CASSLGVLNEQFF. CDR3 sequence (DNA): TGTGCCAGCAGCTTAGGGGTGTTAAATGAGCAGTTCTTC.

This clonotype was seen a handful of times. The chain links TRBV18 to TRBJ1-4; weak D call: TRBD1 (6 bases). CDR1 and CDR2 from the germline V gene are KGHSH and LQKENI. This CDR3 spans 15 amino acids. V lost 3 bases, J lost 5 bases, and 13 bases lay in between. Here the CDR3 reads CASSPGGRRNEKLFF. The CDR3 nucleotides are TGTGCCAGCTCACCCGGGGGCCGAAGAAATGAAAAACTGTTTTTT.

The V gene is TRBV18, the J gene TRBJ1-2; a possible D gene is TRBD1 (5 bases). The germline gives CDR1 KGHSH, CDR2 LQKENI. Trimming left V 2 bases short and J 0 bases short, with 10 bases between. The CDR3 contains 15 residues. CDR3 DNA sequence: TGTGCCAGCTCACCAGGGACCGCAGCTAACTATGGCTACACCTTC. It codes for CASSPGTAANYGYTF. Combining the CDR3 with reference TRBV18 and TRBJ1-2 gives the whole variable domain NAGVMQNPRHLVRRRGQEARLRCSPMKGHSHVYWYRQLPEEGLKFMVYLQKENIIDESGMPKERFSAEFPKEGPSILRIQQVVRGDSAAYFCASSPGTAANYGYTFGSGTRLTVV.

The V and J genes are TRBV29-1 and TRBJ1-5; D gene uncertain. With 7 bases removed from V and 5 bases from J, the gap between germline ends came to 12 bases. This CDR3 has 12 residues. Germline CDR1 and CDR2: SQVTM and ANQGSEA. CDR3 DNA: TGCAGCGCCGCGGCGGCAGATCAGCCCCAGCATTTT. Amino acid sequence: CSAAAADQPQHF.

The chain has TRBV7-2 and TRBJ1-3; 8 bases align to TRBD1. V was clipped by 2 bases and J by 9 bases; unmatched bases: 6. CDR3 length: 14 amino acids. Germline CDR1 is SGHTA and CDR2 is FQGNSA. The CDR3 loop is CASSLSQGASTIYF. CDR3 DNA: TGTGCCAGCAGCTTATCCCAGGGGGCCAGCACCATATATTTT.

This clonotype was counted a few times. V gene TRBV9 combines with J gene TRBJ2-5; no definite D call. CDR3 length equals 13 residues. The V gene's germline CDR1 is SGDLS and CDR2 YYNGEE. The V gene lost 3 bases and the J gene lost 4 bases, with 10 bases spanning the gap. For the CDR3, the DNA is TGTGCCAGCAGCGATCCTTCCGGAGAGACCCAGTACTTC. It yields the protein CASSDPSGETQYF.

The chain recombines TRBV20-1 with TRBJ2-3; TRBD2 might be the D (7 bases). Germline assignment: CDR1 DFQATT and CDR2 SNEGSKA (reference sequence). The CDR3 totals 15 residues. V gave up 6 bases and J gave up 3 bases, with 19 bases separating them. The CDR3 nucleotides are TGCAGTGCCCCCGGGGGCGGGAGTCCTACAGATACGCAGTATTTT. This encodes CSAPGGGSPTDTQYF.

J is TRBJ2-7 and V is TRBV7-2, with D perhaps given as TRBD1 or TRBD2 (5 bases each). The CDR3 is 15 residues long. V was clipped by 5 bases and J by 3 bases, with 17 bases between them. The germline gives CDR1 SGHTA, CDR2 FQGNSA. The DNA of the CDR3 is TGTGCCAGCAGCCGGACACGGGGTCAAGTCTACGAGCAGTACTTC. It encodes CASSRTRGQVYEQYF.

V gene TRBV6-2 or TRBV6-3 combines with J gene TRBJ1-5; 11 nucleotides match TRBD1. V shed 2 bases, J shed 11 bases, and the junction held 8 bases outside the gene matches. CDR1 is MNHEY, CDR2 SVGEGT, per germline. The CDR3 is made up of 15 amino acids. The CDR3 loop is CASSYQGTGGETQHF. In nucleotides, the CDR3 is TGTGCCAGCAGTTACCAAGGGACAGGGGGAGAGACCCAGCATTTT.

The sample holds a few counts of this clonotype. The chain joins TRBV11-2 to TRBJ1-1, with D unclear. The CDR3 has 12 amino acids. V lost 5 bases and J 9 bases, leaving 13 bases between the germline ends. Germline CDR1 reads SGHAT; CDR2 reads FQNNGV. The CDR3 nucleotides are TGTGCCAGCAGCGGGGTAAGGCAGAAAGCTTTCTTT. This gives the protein CASSGVRQKAFF. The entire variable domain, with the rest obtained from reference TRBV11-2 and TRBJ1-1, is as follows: EAGVAQSPRYKIIEKRQSVAFWCNPISGHATLYWYQQILGQGPKLLIQFQNNGVVDDSQLPKDRFSAERLKGVDSTLKIQPAKLEDSAVYLCASSGVRQKAFFGQGTRLTVV.

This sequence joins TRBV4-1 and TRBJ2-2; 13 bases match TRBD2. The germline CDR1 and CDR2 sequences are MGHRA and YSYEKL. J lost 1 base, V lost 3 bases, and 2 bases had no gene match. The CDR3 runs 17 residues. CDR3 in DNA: TGCGCCAGCAGCCATGGACTAGCGGGAGTGAACACCGGGGAGCTGTTTTTT. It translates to CASSHGLAGVNTGELFF.

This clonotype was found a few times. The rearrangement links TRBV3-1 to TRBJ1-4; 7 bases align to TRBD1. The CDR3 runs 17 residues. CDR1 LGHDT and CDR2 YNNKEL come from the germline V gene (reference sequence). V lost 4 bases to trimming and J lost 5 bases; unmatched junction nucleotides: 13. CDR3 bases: TGTGCCAGCAGCCTCAACCGAAGGGACAGAACGAATGAAAAACTGTTTTTT. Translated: CASSLNRRDRTNEKLFF. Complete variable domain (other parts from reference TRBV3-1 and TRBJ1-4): DTAVSQTPKYLVTQMGNDKSIKCEQNLGHDTMYWYKQDSKKFLKIMFSYNNKELIINETVPNRFSPKSPDKAHLNLHINSLELGDSAVYFCASSLNRRDRTNEKLFFGSGTQLSVL.

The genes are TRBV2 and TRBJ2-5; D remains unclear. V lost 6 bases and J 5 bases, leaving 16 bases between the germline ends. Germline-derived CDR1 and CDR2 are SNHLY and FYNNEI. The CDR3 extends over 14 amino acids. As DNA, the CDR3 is TGTGCCAGCAGCCCAATGTCCCAACGGGAGACCCAGTACTTC. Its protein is CASSPMSQRETQYF.

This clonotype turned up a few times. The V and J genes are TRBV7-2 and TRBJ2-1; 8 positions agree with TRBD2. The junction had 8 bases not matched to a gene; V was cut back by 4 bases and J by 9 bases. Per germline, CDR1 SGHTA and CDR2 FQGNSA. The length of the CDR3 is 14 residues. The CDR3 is CASSSGWAGGEQFF. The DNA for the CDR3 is TGTGCCAGCAGCTCTGGCTGGGCGGGGGGTGAGCAGTTCTTC.

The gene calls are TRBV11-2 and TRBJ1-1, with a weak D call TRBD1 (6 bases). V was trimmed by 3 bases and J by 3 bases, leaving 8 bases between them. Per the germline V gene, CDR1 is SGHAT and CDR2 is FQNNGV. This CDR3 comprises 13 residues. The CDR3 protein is CASSFHRDTEAFF. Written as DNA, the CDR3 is TGTGCCAGCAGCTTCCACAGGGACACTGAAGCTTTCTTT. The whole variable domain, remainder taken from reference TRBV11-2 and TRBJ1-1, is EAGVAQSPRYKIIEKRQSVAFWCNPISGHATLYWYQQILGQGPKLLIQFQNNGVVDDSQLPKDRFSAERLKGVDSTLKIQPAKLEDSAVYLCASSFHRDTEAFFGQGTRLTVV.